Presented here are 19 T cell receptor beta chains from one specimen sequenced in a study of cytomegalovirus exposure and HLA in healthy donors (dated by TCRdb to between 2016 and 2019). To prepare the library, the immunoSEQ multiplex PCR assay was applied. For the multiplex PCR, a mixture combining 60 forward primers for TCR Vbeta segments and 13 reverse primers for TCR Jbeta segments was used. TCRdb re-hosts the immuneACCESS table, in-frame sequences only. Its copies lack some clones; in the studies checked, an unresolved V gene accounts for under half of them, and the cause for the rest is not known. In this sample the table shows under 200,000 clones, around 80% of which occur a single time. The leading ten clones occupy 1% of the sample. Sequencing was carried out using PBMCs. These TCRs come from a woman between 50 and 59 years old in good health and CMV-seropositive.

This chain connects TRBV9 to TRBJ2-7; D may be TRBD2 (5 bases). This CDR3 is 15 amino acids long. V dropped 0 bases and J dropped 2 bases, with 12 bases sitting between them. Germline V CDR1 and CDR2: SGDLS, YYNGEE. The DNA for the CDR3 is TGTGCCAGCAGCGTAGAGATGGGGAGAGCCTACGAGCAGTACTTC. This codes for CASSVEMGRAYEQYF.

This chain joins TRBV9 and TRBJ2-7; 7 bases agree with TRBD1. V was pared by 0 bases and J by 3 bases, with 6 bases of the junction left unmatched. CDR3 length equals 15 residues. Germline V lookup: CDR1 SGDLS, CDR2 YYNGEE. The CDR3 DNA reads TGTGCCAGCAGCGTAGGAGTCGGGACAGACTACGAGCAGTACTTC. This translates into CASSVGVGTDYEQYF. Using reference TRBV9 and TRBJ2-7 for the parts outside the CDR3, the full variable domain is DSGVTQTPKHLITATGQRVTLRCSPRSGDLSVYWYQQSLDQGLQFLIQYYNGEERAKGNILERFSAQQFPDLHSELNLSSLELGDSALYFCASSVGVGTDYEQYFGPGTRLTVT.

This chain joins TRBV18 and TRBJ1-5; D not resolved. Trimming stripped 5 bases from V and 0 bases from J, with 11 bases between. CDR1 KGHSH and CDR2 LQKENI come from the germline V gene. The CDR3 is 15 residues long. CDR3 in amino acids: CASSEVGSSNQPQHF. CDR3 sequence (DNA): TGTGCCAGCTCAGAGGTCGGAAGTAGCAATCAGCCCCAGCATTTT.

The chain combines TRBV27 with TRBJ1-5; tentative D call: TRBD1 (5 bases). The CDR3 is 12 amino acids. CDR1 and CDR2 (germline): MNHEY, SMNVEV (reference sequence). Between the trimmed V and J ends, which lost 7 bases and 6 bases, there was a span of 10 bases. In DNA, the CDR3 is TGTGCCAGCAAAACGGGGGGTCAGCCCCAGCATTTT. Its protein product is CASKTGGQPQHF.

The rearrangement uses TRBV7-9 and TRBJ2-5, with TRBD1 matching 9 bases. CDR1 is SEHNR and CDR2 is FQNEAQ in the germline V gene (reference sequence). J gave up 3 bases and V 2 bases, and 4 bases lay outside the gene matches. The CDR3 contains 15 residues. CDR3 DNA: TGTGCCAGCAGCTTACTTGGGGACAGGGAAGAGACCCAGTACTTC. It translates to CASSLLGDREETQYF.

This clone occurred a few times. The genes are TRBV9 and TRBJ1-1, with D unclear. Germline CDR1 SGDLS, CDR2 YYNGEE. Trimming stripped 0 bases from V and 1 base from J, with 10 bases between. The CDR3 extends over 15 amino acids. CDR3 amino acids: CASSVVYPTNTEAFF. The DNA for the CDR3 is TGTGCCAGCAGCGTAGTTTACCCTACGAACACTGAAGCTTTCTTT. The full variable domain, in which reference TRBV9 and TRBJ1-1 provide the parts outside the CDR3, is DSGVTQTPKHLITATGQRVTLRCSPRSGDLSVYWYQQSLDQGLQFLIQYYNGEERAKGNILERFSAQQFPDLHSELNLSSLELGDSALYFCASSVVYPTNTEAFFGQGTRLTVV.

The chain uses TRBV6-1 and TRBJ2-1, with unresolved D. Between the trimmed V and J ends, which lost 5 bases and 0 bases, there was a span of 11 bases. Looked up from germline, CDR1 is MNHNS and CDR2 is SASEGT. This CDR3 spans 15 amino acids. The CDR3 reads CASSPSSSSYNEQFF. CDR3 nucleotides: TGTGCCAGCAGTCCCTCCTCCAGCTCCTACAATGAGCAGTTCTTC.

This chain links TRBV21-1 with TRBJ2-1; the DNA was not used to check the table's D call, TRBD1. TRBV21-1 is marked as a pseudogene. The CDR3 loop spans 13 amino acids. In DNA, the CDR3 is TGTGCCAGCAGCTTTTCAGGGAACAATGAGCAGTTCTTC. It translates to CASSFSGNNEQFF.

The chain links TRBV7-9 to TRBJ2-5; tentatively, D is TRBD2 (5 bases). The V end lost 5 bases, the J end lost 7 bases, and 14 bases lay between the germline ends. There are 13 residues in the CDR3. The germline gives CDR1 SEHNR, CDR2 FQNEAQ (reference sequence). The CDR3 DNA reads as TGTGCCAGCAGCCTAATAACCGGAGGGACCCAGTACTTC. This sequence encodes CASSLITGGTQYF.

Regarding this clone: One end of the junction does not line up with germline, which may come from a read error. V gene TRBV7-9 combines with J gene TRBJ1-2, with unresolved D. CDR3 length: 18 amino acids. Germline values: CDR1 SEHNR, CDR2 FQNEAQ (reference sequence). The CDR3 reads CSSSLVLGIGPSNYGYTF. In DNA, the CDR3 is TGTTCCAGCAGCTTAGTCCTCGGGATCGGTCCCTCTAACTATGGCTACACCTTC.

Note on this clone: One end of the junction is discordant with germline, which a read error may explain. J is TRBJ2-1 and V is TRBV9; possible D gene TRBD2, 7 bases. This CDR3 comprises 19 residues. The germline gives CDR1 SGDLS, CDR2 YYNGEE. The CDR3: CASSVFPAGAQTAWNEQVF. CDR3 bases: TGTGCCAGCAGCGTCTTTCCCGCGGGGGCCCAGACCGCGTGGAATGAGCAGGTCTTC.

This sequence joins TRBV7-3 and TRBJ2-7; 9 positions agree with TRBD2. CDR1 is SGHTA, CDR2 FQGTGA, per germline. This CDR3 has 13 residues. V was pared by 5 bases and J by 6 bases, with 5 bases of the junction left unmatched. As DNA, the CDR3 is TGTGCCAGCAGCATACAAGCGGGAGGCGAGCAGTACTTC. Its protein product is CASSIQAGGEQYF.

This sequence joins TRBV5-1 and TRBJ1-2; no firm D call. Germline CDR1 and CDR2: SGHRS and YFSETQ. Trimming took off 4 bases at V and 2 bases at J, with 15 bases between the two ends. CDR3 size: 15 residues. CDR3 nucleotides: TGCGCCAGCAGCCCGGGAGGGTCAGTCAACTATGGCTACACCTTC. Residues: CASSPGGSVNYGYTF. The full variable domain, with the rest looked up from reference TRBV5-1 and TRBJ1-2, is KAGVTQTPRYLIKTRGQQVTLSCSPISGHRSVSWYQQTPGQGLQFLFEYFSETQRNKGNFPGRFSGRQFSNSRSEMNVSTLELGDSALYLCASSPGGSVNYGYTFGSGTRLTVV.

This rearrangement joins TRBV19 to TRBJ2-1; perhaps TRBD2 as D (6 bases). The V gene lost 5 bases and the J gene lost 3 bases, with 11 bases spanning the gap. This CDR3 region has 14 residues. In germline, CDR1 is LNHDA, CDR2 SQIVND (reference sequence). Here the CDR3 DNA reads TGTGCCAGTAGTGCTTTCGGGAGCTACAATGAGCAGTTCTTC. It encodes CASSAFGSYNEQFF. The full variable domain, its missing parts supplied by reference TRBV19 and TRBJ2-1, is DGGITQSPKYLFRKEGQNVTLSCEQNLNHDAMYWYRQDPGQGLRLIYYSQIVNDFQKGDIAEGYSVSREKKESFPLTVTSAQKNPTAFYLCASSAFGSYNEQFFGPGTRLTVL.

Comment on this clone: One end of the junction is discordant with germline, which a read error may explain. The rearrangement joins TRBV7-9 to TRBJ1-4; D call uncertain. In germline, CDR1 is SEHNR, CDR2 FQNEAQ (reference sequence). CDR3 length equals 14 residues. The chain's CDR3 is CSSSRTSTNEKLFF. CDR3 nucleotides: TGTTCCAGCAGCCGTACTTCAACTAATGAAAAACTGTTTTTT.

The V call is TRBV7-6, the J call TRBJ1-1, with 8 bases identical to TRBD1. This CDR3 has 16 amino acids. Germline CDR1 SGHVS, CDR2 FNYEAQ. V was pared by 1 base and J by 1 base, with 5 bases of the junction left unmatched. CDR3 residues: CASSLVDRGANTEAFF. CDR3 in DNA: TGTGCCAGCAGCTTAGTAGACAGGGGCGCGAACACTGAAGCTTTCTTT.

The J gene is TRBJ1-1, the V gene TRBV7-9; D not certain. V lost 4 bases, J lost 1 base, and 7 bases lay in between. This CDR3 contains 13 residues. CDR1 and CDR2 from the germline V gene are SEHNR and FQNEAQ (reference sequence). CDR3 residues: CASSSNPNTEAFF. CDR3 in DNA: TGTGCCAGCAGCTCAAATCCGAACACTGAAGCTTTCTTT.

The CDR3 DNA follows: TGTGCCAGCAGTTATGGACAGGGGCGGGAGCCCCAGCATTTT. This gives the protein CASSYGQGREPQHF. This chain connects TRBV27 to TRBJ1-5; 9 bases align to TRBD1. The CDR3 spans 14 residues. The germline V gene encodes CDR1 MNHEY and CDR2 SMNVEV (reference sequence). The V segment lost 4 bases and the J segment 8 bases; nucleotides outside the gene matches: 6.

The gene calls are TRBV7-2 and TRBJ2-5; the match to TRBD2 covers 7 bases. Germline V gene data show CDR1 as SGHTA and CDR2 as FQGNSA. This CDR3 has 15 amino acids. Unmatched junction bases numbered 9, after V lost 5 bases and J lost 3 bases. CDR3 amino acids: CASSHSWAGEETQYF. The DNA of the CDR3 is TGTGCCAGCAGCCACTCTTGGGCGGGGGAAGAGACCCAGTACTTC.